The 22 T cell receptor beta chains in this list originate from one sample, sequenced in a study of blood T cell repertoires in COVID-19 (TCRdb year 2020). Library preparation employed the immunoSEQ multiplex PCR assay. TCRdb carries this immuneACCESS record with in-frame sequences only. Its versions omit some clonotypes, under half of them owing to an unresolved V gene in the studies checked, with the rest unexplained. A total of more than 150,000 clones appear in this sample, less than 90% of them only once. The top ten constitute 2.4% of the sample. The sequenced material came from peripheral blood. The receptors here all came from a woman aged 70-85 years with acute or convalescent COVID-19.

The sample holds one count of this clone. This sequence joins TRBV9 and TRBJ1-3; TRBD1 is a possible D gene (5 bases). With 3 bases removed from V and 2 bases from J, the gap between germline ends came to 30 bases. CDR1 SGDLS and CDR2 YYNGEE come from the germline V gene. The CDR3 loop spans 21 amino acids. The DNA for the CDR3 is TGTGCCAGCAGCGACTACGCAGACCCGAGTCGGCAGGAAGGGGCTGGAAACACCATATATTTT. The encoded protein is CASSDYADPSRQEGAGNTIYF.

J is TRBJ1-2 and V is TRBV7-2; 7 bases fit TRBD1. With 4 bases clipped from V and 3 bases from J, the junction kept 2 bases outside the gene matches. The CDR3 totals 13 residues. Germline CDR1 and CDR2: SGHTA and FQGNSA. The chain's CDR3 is CASSYRGHYGYTF. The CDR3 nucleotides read TGTGCCAGCAGCTACAGGGGCCACTATGGCTACACCTTC.

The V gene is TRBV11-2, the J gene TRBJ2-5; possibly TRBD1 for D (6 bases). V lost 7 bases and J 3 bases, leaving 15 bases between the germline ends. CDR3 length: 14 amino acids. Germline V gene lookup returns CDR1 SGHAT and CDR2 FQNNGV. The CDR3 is CASKRWSGEETQYF. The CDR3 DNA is TGTGCCAGCAAGAGATGGTCAGGGGAAGAGACCCAGTACTTC.

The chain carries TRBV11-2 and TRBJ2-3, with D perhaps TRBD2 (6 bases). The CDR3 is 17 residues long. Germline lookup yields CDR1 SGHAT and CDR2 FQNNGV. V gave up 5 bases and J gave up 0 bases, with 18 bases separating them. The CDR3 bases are TGTGCCAGCAGCCCCAGACTAGACCGAGAAAGCACAGATACGCAGTATTTT. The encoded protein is CASSPRLDRESTDTQYF.

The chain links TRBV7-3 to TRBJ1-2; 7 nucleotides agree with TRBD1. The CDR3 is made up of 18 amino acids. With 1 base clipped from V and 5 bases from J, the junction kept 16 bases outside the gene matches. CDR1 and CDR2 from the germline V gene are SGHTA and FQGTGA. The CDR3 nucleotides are TGTGCCAGCAGCTTAAGGATAGGTAGGGGGCCTTCCGGATATGGCTACACCTTC. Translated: CASSLRIGRGPSGYGYTF. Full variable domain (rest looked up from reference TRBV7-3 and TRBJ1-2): GAGVSQTPSNKVTEKGKYVELRCDPISGHTALYWYRQSLGQGPEFLIYFQGTGAADDSGLPNDRFFAVRPEGSVSTLKIQRTERGDSAVYLCASSLRIGRGPSGYGYTFGSGTRLTVV.

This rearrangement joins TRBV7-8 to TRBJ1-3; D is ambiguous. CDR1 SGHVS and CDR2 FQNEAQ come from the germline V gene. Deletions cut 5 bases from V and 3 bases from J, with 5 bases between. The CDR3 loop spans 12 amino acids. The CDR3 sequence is CASSPYGNTIYF. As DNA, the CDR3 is TGTGCCAGCAGCCCCTATGGAAACACCATATATTTT.

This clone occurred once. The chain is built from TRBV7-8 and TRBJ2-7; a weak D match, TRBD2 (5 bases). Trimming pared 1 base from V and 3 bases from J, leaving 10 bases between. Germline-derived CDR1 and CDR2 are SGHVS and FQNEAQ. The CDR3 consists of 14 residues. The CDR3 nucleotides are TGTGCCAGCAGCTTAGTTAACAGCGGCTACGAGCAGTACGTC. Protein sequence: CASSLVNSGYEQYV.

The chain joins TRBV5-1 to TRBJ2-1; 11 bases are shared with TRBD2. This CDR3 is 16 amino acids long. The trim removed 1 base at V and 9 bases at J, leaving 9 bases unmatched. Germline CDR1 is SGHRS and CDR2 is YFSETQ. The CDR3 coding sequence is TGCGCCAGCAGCTTGACCTTAGCGGGGGGGCTCGGTGAGCAGTTCTTC. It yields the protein CASSLTLAGGLGEQFF.

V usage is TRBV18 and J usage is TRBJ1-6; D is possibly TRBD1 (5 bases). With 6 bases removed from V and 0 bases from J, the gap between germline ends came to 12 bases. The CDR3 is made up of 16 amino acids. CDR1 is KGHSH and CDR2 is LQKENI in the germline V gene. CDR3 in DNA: TGTGCCAGCTCCCCCGGGGGGAGCTCCTATAATTCACCCCTCCACTTT. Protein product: CASSPGGSSYNSPLHF.

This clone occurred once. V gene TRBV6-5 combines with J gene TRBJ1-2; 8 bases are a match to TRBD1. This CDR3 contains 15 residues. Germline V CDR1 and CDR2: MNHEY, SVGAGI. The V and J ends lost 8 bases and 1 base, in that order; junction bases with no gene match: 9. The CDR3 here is CASLPGTGFNYGYTF. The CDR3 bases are TGTGCCAGCCTACCCGGGACAGGATTTAACTATGGCTACACCTTC.

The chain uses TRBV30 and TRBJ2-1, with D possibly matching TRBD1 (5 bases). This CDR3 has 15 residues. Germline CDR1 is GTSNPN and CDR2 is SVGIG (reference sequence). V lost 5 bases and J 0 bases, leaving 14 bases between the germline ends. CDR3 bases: TGTGCCTGGGTCCGAGACAGCAGCTCCTACAATGAGCAGTTCTTC. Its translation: CAWVRDSSSYNEQFF.

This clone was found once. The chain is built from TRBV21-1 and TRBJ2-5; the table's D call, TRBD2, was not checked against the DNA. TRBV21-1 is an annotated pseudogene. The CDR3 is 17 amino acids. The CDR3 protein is CASSKVGTSGDQETQYF. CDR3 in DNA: TGTGCCAGCAGCAAAGTGGGGACTAGCGGGGATCAAGAGACCCAGTACTTC.

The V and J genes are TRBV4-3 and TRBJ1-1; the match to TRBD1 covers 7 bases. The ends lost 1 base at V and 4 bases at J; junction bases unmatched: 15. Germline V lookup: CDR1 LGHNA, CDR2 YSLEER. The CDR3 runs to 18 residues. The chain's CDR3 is CASSQVQSLYRGSTEAFF. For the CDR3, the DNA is TGCGCCAGCAGCCAAGTGCAGTCACTTTACAGGGGAAGCACTGAAGCTTTCTTT.

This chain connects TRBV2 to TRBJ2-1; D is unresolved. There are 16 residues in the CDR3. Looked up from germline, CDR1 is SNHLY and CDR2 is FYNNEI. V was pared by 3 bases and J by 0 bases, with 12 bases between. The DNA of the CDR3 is TGTGCCAGCAGTGAGTTTCTTGCTAGCTCCTACAATGAGCAGTTCTTC. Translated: CASSEFLASSYNEQFF.

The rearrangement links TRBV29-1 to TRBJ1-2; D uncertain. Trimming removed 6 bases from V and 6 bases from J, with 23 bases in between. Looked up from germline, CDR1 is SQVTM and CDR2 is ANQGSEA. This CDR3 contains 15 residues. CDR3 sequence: CSVPWEGGSSHGYTF. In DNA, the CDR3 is TGCAGCGTCCCTTGGGAGGGTGGATCGTCCCATGGCTACACCTTC.

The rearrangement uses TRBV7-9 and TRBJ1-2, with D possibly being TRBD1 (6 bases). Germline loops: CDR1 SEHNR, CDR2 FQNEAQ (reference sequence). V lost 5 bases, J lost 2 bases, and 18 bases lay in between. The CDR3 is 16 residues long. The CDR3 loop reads CASSVEGQLGNYGYTF. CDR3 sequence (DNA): TGTGCCAGCAGCGTAGAGGGACAACTGGGGAACTATGGCTACACCTTC.

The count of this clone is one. The CDR3 protein is CASSESSGGGPREQYF. The CDR3 region has the DNA TGCGCCAGCAGTGAATCTAGCGGGGGGGGACCCCGGGAGCAGTACTTC. The chain carries TRBV10-2 and TRBJ2-7; TRBD2 agrees at 12 bases. Germline CDR1 reads WSHSY; CDR2 reads SAAADI. The CDR3 totals 16 residues. With V trimmed by 3 bases and J by 7 bases, 10 bases remained unmatched.

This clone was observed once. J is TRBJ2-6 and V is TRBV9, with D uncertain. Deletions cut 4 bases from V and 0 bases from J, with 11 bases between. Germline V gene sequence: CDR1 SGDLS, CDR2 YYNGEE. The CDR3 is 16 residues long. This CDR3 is CASSTMRSSGANVLTF. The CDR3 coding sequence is TGTGCCAGCAGCACCATGCGGAGCTCTGGGGCCAACGTCCTGACTTTC.

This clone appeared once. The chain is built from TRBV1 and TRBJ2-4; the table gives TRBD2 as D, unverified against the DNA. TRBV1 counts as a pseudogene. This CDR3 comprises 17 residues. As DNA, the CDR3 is TGCACCAGCAGCCAAACAGAACTAGCGCCAAACAAAAACATTCAGTACTTC. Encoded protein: CTSSQTELAPNKNIQYF.

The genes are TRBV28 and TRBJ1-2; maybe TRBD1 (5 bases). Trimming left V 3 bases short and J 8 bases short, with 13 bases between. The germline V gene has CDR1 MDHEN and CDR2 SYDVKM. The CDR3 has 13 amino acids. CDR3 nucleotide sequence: TGTGCCAGCAGTTTGGGCGGGGCATCAGGCTACACCTTC. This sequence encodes CASSLGGASGYTF.

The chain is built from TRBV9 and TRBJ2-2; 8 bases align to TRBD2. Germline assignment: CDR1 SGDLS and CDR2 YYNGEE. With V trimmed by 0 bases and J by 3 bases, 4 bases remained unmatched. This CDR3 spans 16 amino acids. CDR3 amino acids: CASSVGSGAHTGELFF. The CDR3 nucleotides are TGTGCCAGCAGCGTAGGTAGCGGGGCCCACACCGGGGAGCTGTTTTTT. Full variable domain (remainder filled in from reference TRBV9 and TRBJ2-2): DSGVTQTPKHLITATGQRVTLRCSPRSGDLSVYWYQQSLDQGLQFLIQYYNGEERAKGNILERFSAQQFPDLHSELNLSSLELGDSALYFCASSVGSGAHTGELFFGEGSRLTVL.

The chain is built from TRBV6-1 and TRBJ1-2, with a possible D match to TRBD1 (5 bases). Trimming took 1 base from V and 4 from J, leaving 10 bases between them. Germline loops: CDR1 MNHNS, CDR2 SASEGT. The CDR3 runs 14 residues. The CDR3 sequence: CASSEETDIYGYTF. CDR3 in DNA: TGTGCCAGCAGTGAAGAGACAGATATCTATGGCTACACCTTC.